This T cell receptor (beta chain) emerged from a study of blood T cell repertoires in COVID-19. On the study more broadly: Sites in the United States, Italy and Spain provided acute and convalescent COVID-19 samples. PBMCs, B-cell-depleted T cells, or T cells provided the cDNA or gDNA that made up the material.

CDR3 length: 16 residues. Germline CDR1 is SGHRS and CDR2 is YFSETQ. V gave up 4 bases and J gave up 5 bases; unmatched junction bases: 12. Per the study methods: Reference gene primer amplification in the assay estimated nucleated cell counts. Profiling relied on immunoSEQ multiplex PCR, and the TCRdb table lists in-frame clones only, not all of them. V, J and clone size reflect that table, while D and trimming were determined from the DNA. The sample has about half a million clones; approximately 85% are singletons. The sample was peripheral blood. This chain joins TRBV5-1 and TRBJ2-5; 9 nucleotides match TRBD2. The receptor comes from a human donor in a cohort sampled during active COVID-19. CDR3 amino acids: CASSRASSGNGETQYF. The CDR3 DNA sequence: TGCGCCAGCAGCCGAGCATCTAGCGGGAACGGGGAGACCCAGTACTTC.